The 14 T cell receptor beta chains reported below all come from one sample, sequenced in a study of response to subunit inactivated influenza vaccine. Each CDR3 protein is one row after TCRdb ran MiXCR on the RT-PCR reads. Found here are over 650,000 distinct CDR3 sequences, around a sixth of them singletons; the top ten hold under 13%. Material: PBMCs from blood, obtained more than 4 days after vaccination. Source of these receptors: a man aged 45 to 65 who received an inactivated influenza vaccine.

The rearrangement links TRBV28 to TRBJ2-1, with TRBD1 matching over 8 bases. Germline CDR1 MDHEN, CDR2 SYDVKM. The CDR3 totals 13 residues. V was clipped by 6 bases and J by 9 bases; unmatched bases: 7. As DNA, the CDR3 is TGTGCCAGCAGCCCGGACAGGGAGATTGAGCAGTTCTTC. Encoded protein: CASSPDREIEQFF.

The chain is built from TRBV7-9 and TRBJ2-5; no definite D call. The CDR3 consists of 13 residues. Germline CDR1 and CDR2: SEHNR and FQNEAQ (reference sequence). V lost 5 bases and J 5 bases, leaving 12 bases between the germline ends. CDR3 amino acids: CASSAAPLETQYF. The CDR3 nucleotides are TGTGCCAGCAGCGCCGCGCCTCTGGAGACCCAGTACTTC. The entire variable domain, with the rest obtained from reference TRBV7-9 and TRBJ2-5, is as follows: DTGVSQNPRHKITKRGQNVTFRCDPISEHNRLYWYRQTLGQGPEFLTYFQNEAQLEKSRLLSDRFSAERPKGSFSTLEIQRTEQGDSAMYLCASSAAPLETQYFGPGTRLLVL.

This clonotype was seen only a few times. This CDR3 is CASRIQQGAYEQYF. For the CDR3, the DNA is TGTGCCAGCAGGATACAACAGGGGGCCTACGAGCAGTACTTC. V is TRBV6-1 and J is TRBJ2-7; 8 bases fit TRBD1. Germline lookup yields CDR1 MNHNS and CDR2 SASEGT. The length of the CDR3 is 14 residues. V shed 6 bases, J shed 2 bases, and the junction held 6 bases outside the gene matches.

This clonotype has ten or more counts. The CDR3 nucleotides are TGCAGCGTTGAGGGTTTCGGACAGGACCCCGGGGAGCTGTTTTTT. Translated, it gives CSVEGFGQDPGELFF. The rearrangement joins TRBV29-1 to TRBJ2-2; 7 nucleotides agree with TRBD1. Germline trimming cut 3 bases from V and 6 bases from J; bases unmatched to any gene: 10. Germline-derived CDR1 and CDR2 are SQVTM and ANQGSEA. The CDR3 spans 15 residues.

The rearrangement uses TRBV7-9 and TRBJ2-3; 10 bases fit TRBD1. The ends lost 5 bases at V and 2 bases at J; junction bases unmatched: 7. The germline V gene has CDR1 SEHNR and CDR2 FQNEAQ (reference sequence). This CDR3 region has 16 residues. The CDR3 spells CASSPRTGGNTDTQYF. For the CDR3, the DNA is TGTGCCAGCAGCCCAAGGACAGGGGGGAACACAGATACGCAGTATTTT. Supplemented by reference TRBV7-9 and TRBJ2-3, the full variable domain reads DTGVSQNPRHKITKRGQNVTFRCDPISEHNRLYWYRQTLGQGPEFLTYFQNEAQLEKSRLLSDRFSAERPKGSFSTLEIQRTEQGDSAMYLCASSPRTGGNTDTQYFGPGTRLTVL.

V is TRBV2 and J is TRBJ2-1; 12 positions match TRBD2. With V trimmed by 1 base and J by 4 bases, 5 bases remained unmatched. CDR1 SNHLY and CDR2 FYNNEI come from the germline V gene. This CDR3 region has 17 residues. In DNA form, the CDR3 reads TGTGCCAGCAGTGAAGGACTAGCGGGGGATGTTTACAATGAGCAGTTCTTC. Translated: CASSEGLAGDVYNEQFF.

The CDR3 DNA reads TGTGCCAGCAGCTTGCCCGGGTTCAGTGCCCTCAATGAGCAGTTCTTC. Its translation: CASSLPGFSALNEQFF. This chain connects TRBV7-9 to TRBJ2-1; no clear D gene. V gave up 3 bases and J gave up 6 bases, with 18 bases separating them. The CDR3 contains 16 residues. Germline CDR1 SEHNR, CDR2 FQNEAQ (reference sequence).

The rearrangement uses TRBV2 and TRBJ2-6; D tentatively fits TRBD1 or TRBD2 (5 bases each). The V and J ends lost 6 bases and 0 bases respectively, with 18 bases between them. This CDR3 comprises 18 residues. Germline lookup yields CDR1 SNHLY and CDR2 FYNNEI. For the CDR3, the DNA is TGTGCCAGCAGATCCCCGGGACGTAAAGCCTCTGGGGCCAACGTCCTGACTTTC. Its translation: CASRSPGRKASGANVLTF.

This chain connects TRBV9 to TRBJ2-3, with TRBD2 matching 8 bases. The CDR3 consists of 16 residues. Trimming removed 4 bases from V and 2 bases from J; junction bases left unmatched: 9. Germline CDR1 reads SGDLS; CDR2 reads YYNGEE. As DNA, the CDR3 is TGTGCCAGCAGCTTTATCAGCGGGGGATCCACAGATACGCAGTATTTT. As protein: CASSFISGGSTDTQYF.

This clonotype was recorded once. The genes are TRBV7-9 and TRBJ2-1; unclear D gene. Trimming shortened V by 1 base and J by 9 bases, and 10 bases separated the two germline ends. CDR1 is SEHNR, CDR2 FQNEAQ, per germline (reference sequence). The CDR3 is 13 amino acids. The CDR3 nucleotides are TGTGCCAGCAGCTTAGACAGCGTGGGTGAGCAGTTCTTC. Protein sequence: CASSLDSVGEQFF.

The chain recombines TRBV16 with TRBJ2-7, with a tentative D call TRBD1 (6 bases). Germline V CDR1 and CDR2: KGHSY, FQNENV. The CDR3 totals 15 residues. V lost 1 base, J lost 3 bases, and 13 bases lay in between. The CDR3 is CASSQFTGLGYEQYF. The DNA of the CDR3 is TGTGCCAGCAGCCAATTCACAGGGTTGGGCTACGAGCAGTACTTC. The full variable domain, completed using reference TRBV16 and TRBJ2-7, is GEEVAQTPKHLVRGEGQKAKLYCAPIKGHSYVFWYQQVLKNEFKFLISFQNENVFDETGMPKERFSAKCLPNSPCSLEIQATKLEDSAVYFCASSQFTGLGYEQYFGPGTRLTVT.

This clonotype has ten or more counts. The CDR3 DNA reads as TGCAGCGGTATACTAGCGGGGGAATACAATGAGCAGTTCTTC. This sequence encodes CSGILAGEYNEQFF. The V and J genes are TRBV29-1 and TRBJ2-1; 11 bases agree with TRBD2. In germline, CDR1 is SQVTM, CDR2 ANQGSEA. With V trimmed by 7 bases and J by 4 bases, 6 bases remained unmatched. This CDR3 contains 14 residues.

The chain combines TRBV7-9 with TRBJ1-2; a possible D gene is TRBD1 (6 bases). Trimming shortened V by 7 bases and J by 0 bases, and 9 bases separated the two germline ends. The CDR3 contains 13 residues. Germline V CDR1 and CDR2: SEHNR, FQNEAQ (reference sequence). CDR3: CASTRGSNYGYTF. In DNA, the CDR3 is TGTGCCAGCACCAGGGGTTCTAACTATGGCTACACCTTC.

The chain is built from TRBV12-3 or TRBV12-4 and TRBJ1-4, with D unresolved. V was cut by 5 bases and J by 10 bases, with 11 bases left in between. This CDR3 is 12 amino acids long. CDR3 loop: CASSGRPRKLFF. The CDR3 DNA reads TGTGCCAGCAGTGGGAGACCTCGAAAACTGTTTTTT.